Below are 5 T cell receptor beta chains sequenced from a single sample in a study (dated by TCRdb to the mid-2010s). The library came from 5' RACE. Sequencing took place on an Illumina MiSeq. Clones were called with MiXCR by TCRdb after fastp trimmed the public reads at Q25, and only in-frame beta chains were retained. Each entry is one CDR3 protein sequence, shown with its most common DNA and genes. Recorded for this sample are roughly 50,000 distinct CDR3 sequences; 24% of them occurred a single time. The top ten hold roughly 3.1% of the sample. Sequenced sample: tumor-infiltrating naive CD4+ T cells sorted from the breast tumor. The sample's cell subset or site, from its label and the paper: naive CD4+ T cells, CD4+CD45RA+CD25-. These receptors all come from a female donor with breast cancer.

This clonotype has a handful of counts. The chain uses TRBV11-3 and TRBJ2-4, with D hard to call. V shed 0 bases and J shed 9 bases, with 12 bases lying between them. Germline CDR1 and CDR2: SGHNT and YENEEA. The CDR3 is 14 amino acids. DNA of the CDR3: TGTGCCAGCAGCTTAGACCCAGGTTTCAGCATTCAGTACTTC. This encodes CASSLDPGFSIQYF.

The chain couples TRBV20-1 to TRBJ2-1, with TRBD2 matching 7 bases. CDR1 and CDR2 from the germline V gene are DFQATT and SNEGSKA (reference sequence). The V gene end was trimmed by 8 bases and the J gene end by 6 bases; junction bases not matched to a gene: 4. This CDR3 contains 11 residues. CDR3 coding DNA: TGCAGTTCCAGGGAGGGCAATGAGCAGTTCTTC. Translated, it gives CSSREGNEQFF.

This sequence joins TRBV20-1 and TRBJ2-5; 8 positions match TRBD2. CDR3 size: 15 residues. CDR1 DFQATT and CDR2 SNEGSKA come from the germline V gene (reference sequence). V gave up 1 base and J gave up 5 bases; unmatched junction bases: 9. The CDR3 DNA follows: TGCAGTGCTAGAGTAGGCGGGACTAGATTTGAGACCCAGTACTTC. This codes for CSARVGGTRFETQYF.

Many counts were recorded for this clonotype. V is TRBV4-3 and J is TRBJ1-3, with D perhaps matching TRBD1 (6 bases). The CDR3 has 18 residues. Germline V CDR1 and CDR2: LGHNA, YSLEER. The V end was cut by 0 bases, the J end by 1 base, with 16 bases between. The CDR3 sequence is CASSQDPQTGVSGNTIYF. DNA of the CDR3: TGCGCCAGCAGCCAAGATCCTCAGACAGGAGTTTCTGGAAACACCATATATTTT.

This clonotype was seen only a few times. The chain joins TRBV7-9 to TRBJ1-3; D uncertain. From germline, CDR1 is SEHNR and CDR2 FQNEAQ (reference sequence). This CDR3 is 16 amino acids long. V dropped 1 base and J dropped 1 base, with 11 bases sitting between them. CDR3 nucleotide sequence: TGTGCCAGCAGCTTAGGCGGAGGAGGGTCTGGAAACACCATATATTTT. This translates into CASSLGGGGSGNTIYF.